A single sample is the source of the 26 T cell receptor beta chains below, sequenced in a study of cytomegalovirus exposure and HLA in healthy donors. 13 Jbeta primers and 60 Vbeta primers were used for the PCR. TCRdb's table, derived via immunoSEQ multiplex PCR, lists solely in-frame clones and lacks some. The sample holds around 100,000 clones; 65% to 85% are singletons and the top ten take roughly 4%. The sequencing sample was made of PBMCs. These receptors all stem from a man aged 45 to 65 in good health and CMV-seropositive.

Remarks on this clone: Possible read error: a much larger clone is one base away. This chain connects TRBV11-3 to TRBJ2-1; D perhaps matches TRBD2 (5 bases). The CDR3 is 13 amino acids. V lost 1 base and J 5 bases, leaving 6 bases between the germline ends. The V gene's germline CDR1 is SGHNT and CDR2 YENEEA. CDR3 nucleotide sequence: TGTGCCAGCAGCTTAGCCGGGGACAATGAGCAGTTCTTC. It is translated as CASSLAGDNEQFF.

V gene TRBV6-1 combines with J gene TRBJ2-1; 9 bases line up with TRBD2. Germline V gene sequence: CDR1 MNHNS, CDR2 SASEGT. This CDR3 is 13 amino acids long. The J segment lost 8 bases and the V segment lost 6 bases, leaving 5 bases of the junction unmatched. The CDR3 here is CASRLAGRDEQFF. The CDR3 DNA reads as TGTGCCAGCAGACTAGCGGGTCGGGATGAGCAGTTCTTC.

CDR3 bases: TGTGCCACCATAGCGGGAGTGGCAGATACGCAGTATTTT. It encodes CATIAGVADTQYF. J is TRBJ2-3 and V is TRBV10-3; TRBD2 matches 9 bases. The trim removed 10 bases at V and 4 bases at J, leaving 6 bases unmatched. The germline CDR1 and CDR2 sequences are ENHRY and SYGVKD. The CDR3 extends over 13 amino acids.

The chain couples TRBV7-7 to TRBJ2-5, with D possibly being TRBD1 (6 bases). Trimming removed 5 bases from V and 5 bases from J, with 12 bases in between. This CDR3 spans 13 amino acids. CDR1 and CDR2 (germline): SSHAT, FNYEAQ (reference sequence). DNA for the CDR3: TGTGCCAGCAGCCCGAGGACAGCGGAGACCCAGTACTTC. It specifies CASSPRTAETQYF.

The chain carries TRBV27 and TRBJ2-1, with D possibly being TRBD1 (5 bases). The germline V gene has CDR1 MNHEY and CDR2 SMNVEV (reference sequence). The germline V and J ends were trimmed by 5 bases and 4 bases, with 9 bases remaining between them. The CDR3 contains 13 residues. The CDR3 spells CASSPRQYNEQFF. The CDR3 region has the DNA TGTGCCAGCAGTCCAAGACAGTACAATGAGCAGTTCTTC.

V usage is TRBV2 and J usage is TRBJ1-4, with D perhaps TRBD1 (6 bases). V was trimmed by 6 bases and J by 5 bases, leaving 13 bases between them. From germline, CDR1 is SNHLY and CDR2 FYNNEI. CDR3 length equals 14 residues. This chain's CDR3 is CASSVTGPNEKLFF. DNA for the CDR3: TGTGCCAGCAGCGTAACAGGGCCCAATGAAAAACTGTTTTTT.

On this clone itself: In the same sample, other DNA sequences code for this CDR3. The genes are TRBV5-1 and TRBJ2-1; 8 bases agree with TRBD2. The CDR3 is made up of 14 amino acids. J lost 3 bases, V lost 5 bases, and 4 bases had no gene match. CDR1 is SGHRS and CDR2 is YFSETQ in the germline V gene. The CDR3 DNA reads TGCGCCAGCAGTCGCAGCGGGAGCTACAATGAGCAGTTCTTC. This translates into CASSRSGSYNEQFF.

The chain has TRBV4-2 and TRBJ1-4; 7 bases line up with TRBD1. CDR3 size: 13 residues. In germline, CDR1 is LGHNA, CDR2 YNFKEQ. The ends lost 6 bases at V and 5 bases at J; junction bases unmatched: 3. CDR3 residues: CASSPQGNEKLFF. CDR3 nucleotides: TGTGCCAGCAGTCCACAGGGGAATGAAAAACTGTTTTTT.

The V and J genes are TRBV2 and TRBJ2-3; weak D call: TRBD2 (5 bases). This CDR3 spans 16 amino acids. The germline V gene encodes CDR1 SNHLY and CDR2 FYNNEI. V gave up 2 bases and J gave up 6 bases, with 18 bases separating them. CDR3 nucleotides: TGTGCCAGCAGTGAACCACTAGATGGGTATGGGGATACGCAGTATTTT. Protein sequence: CASSEPLDGYGDTQYF.

This clone was counted a few times. This chain uses TRBV28 with TRBJ1-4, with TRBD1 as a possible D gene (6 bases). V was trimmed by 6 bases and J by 0 bases, leaving 11 bases between them. Germline values: CDR1 MDHEN, CDR2 SYDVKM. The CDR3 spans 15 residues. In nucleotides, the CDR3 is TGTGCCAGCAGATCAACAGGGTCAACTAATGAAAAACTGTTTTTT. Translating it yields CASRSTGSTNEKLFF.

V usage is TRBV5-3 and J usage is TRBJ2-7; tentatively, D is TRBD1 (6 bases). TRBV5-3 is placed among ORFs of uncertain function. V was cut by 5 bases and J by 9 bases, with 15 bases left in between. CDR3 length equals 12 residues. The CDR3 coding sequence is TGTGCCAGAAGTTCAGGGGACGCGGGGCAGTACTTC. It specifies CARSSGDAGQYF.

The V and J genes are TRBV2 and TRBJ2-1, with D tentatively TRBD2 (5 bases). V gave up 7 bases and J gave up 7 bases, with 11 bases separating them. The CDR3 sequence is 12 residues long. CDR1 and CDR2 (germline): SNHLY, FYNNEI. This chain's CDR3 is CASIVLVNEQFF. DNA for the CDR3: TGTGCCAGCATAGTACTAGTAAATGAGCAGTTCTTC. The whole variable domain, remainder taken from reference TRBV2 and TRBJ2-1, is EPEVTQTPSHQVTQMGQEVILRCVPISNHLYFYWYRQILGQKVEFLVSFYNNEISEKSEIFDDQFSVERPDGSNFTLKIRSTKLEDSAMYFCASIVLVNEQFFGPGTRLTVL.

This clone was detected only a few times. This rearrangement joins TRBV9 to TRBJ2-5; 13 bases are shared with TRBD2. The CDR3 runs to 16 residues. V gave up 0 bases and J gave up 4 bases; unmatched junction bases: 3. Germline V lookup: CDR1 SGDLS, CDR2 YYNGEE. The chain's CDR3 is CASSVGGLAGVETQYF. DNA for the CDR3: TGTGCCAGCAGCGTAGGAGGACTAGCGGGGGTAGAGACCCAGTACTTC.

This chain connects TRBV10-3 to TRBJ2-3, with TRBD1 matching 8 bases. J gave up 2 bases and V 10 bases, and 5 bases lay outside the gene matches. Germline-derived CDR1 and CDR2 are ENHRY and SYGVKD. CDR3 length: 13 residues. The CDR3 DNA follows: TGTGCCACGGACAGGGACCCCACAGATACGCAGTATTTT. This translates into CATDRDPTDTQYF.

The chain recombines TRBV6-1 with TRBJ2-7; TRBD1 matches at 7 bases. CDR1 and CDR2 (germline): MNHNS, SASEGT. After removal of 3 bases from V and 4 bases from J, the junction contained 12 bases not matched to a gene. This CDR3 has 16 amino acids. The CDR3 coding sequence is TGTGCCAGCAGTGAGAGGACCCGGGACAGAAAATACGAGCAGTACTTC. Translation gives CASSERTRDRKYEQYF.

V and J are TRBV6-6 and TRBJ2-7, with D tentatively TRBD2 (6 bases). The V gene lost 6 bases and the J gene lost 2 bases, with 11 bases spanning the gap. In germline, CDR1 is MNHNY, CDR2 SVGAGI (reference sequence). The CDR3 has 13 residues. This CDR3 reads CASSLRETYEQYF. CDR3 in DNA: TGTGCCAGCAGCCTTCGGGAGACCTACGAGCAGTACTTC.

The rearrangement uses TRBV6-1 and TRBJ1-6; TRBD1 matches 9 bases. The germline V gene has CDR1 MNHNS and CDR2 SASEGT. This CDR3 has 20 residues. V trimming: 4 bases; J trimming: 2 bases; junction bases outside the gene matches: 15. CDR3 coding DNA: TGTGCCAGCAGTGCCCCCATTATCCTGACAGGGGGGCCCTATAATTCACCCCTCCACTTT. Protein sequence: CASSAPIILTGGPYNSPLHF.

This chain links TRBV29-1 with TRBJ1-1; the match to TRBD1 covers 7 bases. V was pared by 8 bases and J by 1 base, with 4 bases of the junction left unmatched. The germline V gene has CDR1 SQVTM and CDR2 ANQGSEA. This CDR3 comprises 12 residues. The DNA of the CDR3 is TGCAGCATTAGACAGGGGAACACTGAAGCTTTCTTT. Protein: CSIRQGNTEAFF.

V gene TRBV6-1 combines with J gene TRBJ1-2; D might be TRBD1 (6 bases). The CDR3 runs 16 residues. Germline V gene data show CDR1 as MNHNS and CDR2 as SASEGT. V gave up 6 bases and J gave up 0 bases, with 17 bases separating them. CDR3 sequence: CASRERENRANYGYTF. The CDR3 DNA sequence: TGTGCCAGCAGGGAAAGGGAGAACAGGGCTAACTATGGCTACACCTTC.

CDR3 amino acids: CASSPSPGGRGNQPQHF. In nucleotides, the CDR3 is TGTGCCAGCAGCCCATCGCCGGGAGGCCGGGGCAATCAGCCCCAGCATTTT. The gene calls are TRBV7-3 and TRBJ1-5, with D unresolved. Germline V gives CDR1 SGHTA, CDR2 FQGTGA. V lost 5 bases and J lost 2, with 19 bases in between. The CDR3 extends over 17 amino acids. The variable domain in full, completed from reference TRBV7-3 and TRBJ1-5, reads GAGVSQTPSNKVTEKGKYVELRCDPISGHTALYWYRQSLGQGPEFLIYFQGTGAADDSGLPNDRFFAVRPEGSVSTLKIQRTERGDSAVYLCASSPSPGGRGNQPQHFGDGTRLSIL.

The J gene is TRBJ2-1, the V gene TRBV19, with TRBD2 matching over 9 bases. This CDR3 region has 14 residues. V shed 4 bases, J shed 2 bases, and the junction held 0 bases outside the gene matches. Germline values: CDR1 LNHDA, CDR2 SQIVND (reference sequence). CDR3 amino acids: CASSSGRAYNEQFF. The CDR3 region has the DNA TGTGCCAGTAGTAGCGGGAGGGCCTACAATGAGCAGTTCTTC.

J is TRBJ1-2 and V is TRBV28; tentative D call: TRBD1 (5 bases). The CDR3 has 15 residues. CDR1 MDHEN and CDR2 SYDVKM come from the germline V gene. Trimming stripped 6 bases from V and 0 bases from J, with 14 bases between. Written as DNA, the CDR3 is TGTGCCAGCAGGGTTGGGGGGTCAACTAACTATGGCTACACCTTC. This sequence encodes CASRVGGSTNYGYTF.

This clone appeared a single time. The chain combines TRBV10-3 with TRBJ1-1, with D perhaps matching TRBD1 (5 bases). This CDR3 has 14 amino acids. V was clipped by 2 bases and J by 1 base, with 8 bases between them. Germline CDR1 reads ENHRY; CDR2 reads SYGVKD. The CDR3 protein is CAISEGQGNTEAFF. DNA of the CDR3: TGTGCCATCAGTGAGGGGCAGGGGAACACTGAAGCTTTCTTT.

This clone was observed a few times. The V and J genes are TRBV6-6 and TRBJ1-1; D may be TRBD1 (5 bases). This CDR3 comprises 14 residues. CDR1 is MNHNY, CDR2 SVGAGI, per germline (reference sequence). V was clipped by 5 bases and J by 0 bases, with 10 bases between them. DNA for the CDR3: TGTGCCAGCAGTCTAGACAGCATGAACACTGAAGCTTTCTTT. It codes for CASSLDSMNTEAFF.

The genes are TRBV28 and TRBJ2-3; D not certain. Germline CDR1 reads MDHEN; CDR2 reads SYDVKM. V gave up 2 bases and J gave up 1 base, with 4 bases separating them. This CDR3 has 13 residues. CDR3 bases: TGTGCCAGCAGTTTAATCGGCACAGATACGCAGTATTTT. Encoded protein: CASSLIGTDTQYF.

The CDR3 DNA follows: TGTGCCAGTAGCCGGGGGAGCTCCTACAATGAGCAGTTCTTC. This translates into CASSRGSSYNEQFF. V gene TRBV19 combines with J gene TRBJ2-1; a weak D match, TRBD2 (6 bases). Trimming stripped 6 bases from V and 0 bases from J, with 9 bases between. CDR1 LNHDA and CDR2 SQIVND come from the germline V gene (reference sequence). This CDR3 spans 14 amino acids. The whole variable domain, filled in from reference TRBV19 and TRBJ2-1, reads DGGITQSPKYLFRKEGQNVTLSCEQNLNHDAMYWYRQDPGQGLRLIYYSQIVNDFQKGDIAEGYSVSREKKESFPLTVTSAQKNPTAFYLCASSRGSSYNEQFFGPGTRLTVL.